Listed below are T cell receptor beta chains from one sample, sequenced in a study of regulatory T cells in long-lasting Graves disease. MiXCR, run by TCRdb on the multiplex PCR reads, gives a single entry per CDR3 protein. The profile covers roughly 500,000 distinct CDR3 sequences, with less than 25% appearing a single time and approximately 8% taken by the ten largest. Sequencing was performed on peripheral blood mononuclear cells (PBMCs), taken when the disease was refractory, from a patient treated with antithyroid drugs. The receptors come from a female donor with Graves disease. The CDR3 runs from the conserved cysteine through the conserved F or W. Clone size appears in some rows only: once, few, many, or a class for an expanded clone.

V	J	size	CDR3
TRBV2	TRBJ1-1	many	CASRSPGETNTEAFF
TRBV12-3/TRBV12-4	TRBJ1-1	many	CASSFGERGTTEAFF
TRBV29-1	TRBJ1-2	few	CSVRLEDGLYGYTF
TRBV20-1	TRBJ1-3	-	CSARNPSEYTIYF
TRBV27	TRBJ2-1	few	CASSLTNPSWGSDEQFF
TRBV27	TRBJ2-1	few	CASSLWGQTWDNEQFF
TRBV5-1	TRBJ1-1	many	CASSTGQAHTEAFF
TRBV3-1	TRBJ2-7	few	CASSQESGRFYEQYF
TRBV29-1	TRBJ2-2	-	CSVLVEGIYTGELFF
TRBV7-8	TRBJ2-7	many	CASSLGLETYEQYF
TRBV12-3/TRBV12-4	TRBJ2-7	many	CASSWTSGNIYEQYF
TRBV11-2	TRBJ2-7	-	CASGDVTSYREQYF
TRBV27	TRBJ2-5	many	CASSFRGTLPETQYF
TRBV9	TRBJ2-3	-	CASSSLGKTDTQYF
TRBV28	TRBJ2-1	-	CANHHRTGDNEQFF
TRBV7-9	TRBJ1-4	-	CASSLRDSEKLFF
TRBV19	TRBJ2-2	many	CASEGGVTGELFF
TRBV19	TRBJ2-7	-	CASSRGGRIPYEQYF